Following are 19 T cell receptor beta chains from one sample sequenced in a study of T-cell reconstitution after alpha-beta-depleted transplantation in children. As it was prepared, the TCRbeta library received unique molecular identifiers. Each CDR3 protein gets one entry after TCRdb re-called the PCR reads with MiXCR. This table has roughly 250,000 distinct CDR3 sequences, roughly 8.2% appearing once. The material was PBMCs, mostly from graft donor cells, obtained 180 days after TCRalphabeta/CD19-depleted stem cell transplant. These receptors originate from a male patient aged 10 to 17 who had a stem cell transplant for acute lymphoblastic leukemia, so the T cells may come from the graft donor.

This clonotype was seen many times. V usage is TRBV7-9 and J usage is TRBJ2-7; TRBD1 or TRBD2 may be the D gene (6 bases each). This CDR3 has 14 residues. V was pared by 4 bases and J by 5 bases, with 15 bases between. Germline-derived CDR1 and CDR2 are SEHNR and FQNEAQ (reference sequence). The CDR3 coding sequence is TGTGCCAGCAGCTCCCGCCTGGAGGGGGACGAGCAGTACTTC. Protein sequence: CASSSRLEGDEQYF.

There are many counts of this clonotype. The chain combines TRBV9 with TRBJ2-3; D remains ambiguous. The CDR3 has 13 residues. Germline V CDR1 and CDR2: SGDLS, YYNGEE. V dropped 4 bases and J dropped 5 bases, with 11 bases sitting between them. CDR3 sequence (DNA): TGTGCCAGCAGCCTCTCTTCTGTAGATACGCAGTATTTT. It yields the protein CASSLSSVDTQYF.

Worth noting for this clonotype: A much more abundant neighbour one base away suggests this may be a read error. This chain joins TRBV15 and TRBJ2-7; 7 bases align to TRBD1. V shed 0 bases, J shed 5 bases, and the junction held 4 bases outside the gene matches. Germline V gene lookup returns CDR1 LNHNV and CDR2 YYDKDF (reference sequence). This CDR3 contains 14 residues. Written as DNA, the CDR3 is TGTGCCACCAGCAGAGAGAAGGGGGCCAACGAGCAGTACTTC. The encoded protein is CATSREKGANEQYF.

This clonotype was seen many times. The chain carries TRBV20-1 and TRBJ2-5, with 8 bases matching TRBD1. CDR1 and CDR2 (germline): DFQATT, SNEGSKA (reference sequence). Losses at the gene ends were 5 bases for V and 5 bases for J; bases not matched to a gene: 7. This CDR3 has 13 residues. The CDR3: CSADQDRAETQYF. CDR3 nucleotide sequence: TGCAGTGCTGACCAGGACAGGGCGGAGACCCAGTACTTC.

This clonotype has ten or more counts. The genes are TRBV7-2 and TRBJ2-2; a possible D gene is TRBD1 (5 bases). The CDR3 has 16 residues. In germline, CDR1 is SGHTA, CDR2 FQGNSA. V lost 5 bases to trimming and J lost 0 bases, with 13 bases between them. The CDR3 coding sequence is TGTGCCAGCAGCCTTACAGCAGGGACGAACACCGGGGAGCTGTTTTTT. This sequence encodes CASSLTAGTNTGELFF.

In its sample, this clonotype was seen many times. The chain is built from TRBV27 and TRBJ1-1; D not certain. The V end was cut by 5 bases, the J end by 3 bases, with 13 bases between. Germline V gene sequence: CDR1 MNHEY, CDR2 SMNVEV (reference sequence). This CDR3 contains 14 residues. The CDR3 spells CASSPHHTYTEAFF. As DNA, the CDR3 is TGTGCCAGCAGTCCCCACCACACTTACACTGAAGCTTTCTTT.

The chain couples TRBV5-1 to TRBJ1-3, with D possibly being TRBD1 (5 bases). V shed 1 base and J shed 0 bases, with 8 bases lying between them. The CDR3 is 15 residues long. Germline V gene data show CDR1 as SGHRS and CDR2 as YFSETQ. Written as DNA, the CDR3 is TGCGCCAGCAGCTTGAGGGGATCCTCTGGAAACACCATATATTTT. This translates into CASSLRGSSGNTIYF.

This clonotype was picked up many times. CDR3 residues: CSVESGRAYEQYF. CDR3 bases: TGCAGCGTTGAGAGCGGGAGGGCCTACGAGCAGTACTTC. The genes are TRBV29-1 and TRBJ2-7; 10 bases are a match to TRBD2. Germline V gene lookup returns CDR1 SQVTM and CDR2 ANQGSEA. This CDR3 region has 13 residues. The V and J ends lost 3 bases and 2 bases, in that order; junction bases with no gene match: 1.

This clonotype was counted at least ten times. The chain joins TRBV10-3 to TRBJ2-5; D is unclear. CDR3 length: 16 residues. Germline CDR1 ENHRY, CDR2 SYGVKD. Trimming removed 0 bases from V and 3 bases from J, with 14 bases in between. The CDR3 DNA follows: TGTGCCATCAGTGAGTCGTGGAAGGAGCAGAAAGAGACCCAGTACTTC. Its protein product is CAISESWKEQKETQYF.

There are many counts of this clonotype. CDR3 in DNA: TGCAGTGCACACAGGGCGGGTGAGCAGTTCTTC. This encodes CSAHRAGEQFF. The rearrangement links TRBV20-1 to TRBJ2-1; D is possibly TRBD1 (6 bases). Germline CDR1 is DFQATT and CDR2 is SNEGSKA (reference sequence). CDR3 length: 11 residues. Trimming cost V 6 bases and J 9 bases, with 12 bases left between them.

This clonotype was seen at least ten times. The chain joins TRBV5-1 to TRBJ2-5; TRBD2 aligns across 9 bases. V lost 4 bases, J lost 2 bases, and 9 bases stayed unmatched. CDR1 and CDR2 (germline): SGHRS, YFSETQ. The CDR3 extends over 16 amino acids. CDR3 sequence (DNA): TGCGCCAGCAGCCCGGGGGGTAGCGGGAGTCAAGAGACCCAGTACTTC. Protein: CASSPGGSGSQETQYF.

This clonotype has a count of ten or more. The chain couples TRBV20-1 to TRBJ2-3; TRBD1 is a possible D gene (6 bases). Germline V gene lookup returns CDR1 DFQATT and CDR2 SNEGSKA (reference sequence). This CDR3 is built from 14 residues. Trimming removed 5 bases at V and 1 base at J, with 13 bases between. The CDR3 DNA sequence: TGCAGTGCTTCCGGACAGACCCGCACAGATACGCAGTATTTT. This gives the protein CSASGQTRTDTQYF.

A word on this clonotype: A much larger clone is a single base away; this may be a read error. This chain connects TRBV21-1 to TRBJ1-1; TRBD1 reflects the table's D call only, with no check against the DNA. TRBV21-1 is recorded as a pseudogene. The CDR3 spans 12 residues. The CDR3 DNA sequence: TGTGCCAGCCCCCCCAGGTGGACTGAAGCTTTCTTT. Translated: CASPPRWTEAFF.

This clonotype was picked up many times. This rearrangement joins TRBV6-4 to TRBJ1-1; D perhaps matches TRBD1 (5 bases). The CDR3 length is 15 residues. Germline assignment: CDR1 MRHNA and CDR2 SNTAGT. The V end was cut by 2 bases, the J end by 0 bases, with 10 bases between. For the CDR3, the DNA is TGTGCCAGCAGTGACCGGGGGGAGATGAACACTGAAGCTTTCTTT. Translated: CASSDRGEMNTEAFF.

Ten or more counts support this clonotype. This chain connects TRBV29-1 to TRBJ2-3; 7 nucleotides line up with TRBD2. Germline CDR1 reads SQVTM; CDR2 reads ANQGSEA. The CDR3 length is 14 residues. V lost 8 bases and J lost 3; bases outside the gene matches: 11. The chain's CDR3 is CSYCLNGGTDTQYF. The CDR3 DNA follows: TGCAGCTATTGCCTAAACGGGGGGACAGATACGCAGTATTTT.

There are many counts of this clonotype. The rearrangement links TRBV20-1 to TRBJ2-7, with 8 bases lining up with TRBD2. This CDR3 comprises 14 residues. The V gene's germline CDR1 is DFQATT and CDR2 SNEGSKA (reference sequence). V shed 4 bases and J 2 bases; nucleotides not matched to a gene: 7. This CDR3 reads CSATRLAQTYEQYF. The CDR3, as DNA: TGCAGTGCTACACGACTAGCGCAAACCTACGAGCAGTACTTC.

This clonotype was seen repeatedly, ten times or more. The chain couples TRBV19 to TRBJ1-5, with 12 bases fitting TRBD1. Germline CDR1 LNHDA, CDR2 SQIVND (reference sequence). Unmatched junction bases numbered 4, after V lost 11 bases and J lost 5 bases. The CDR3 runs to 13 residues. The DNA for the CDR3 is TGTGCCGGGGGGACAGGGGGCCATCAGCCCCAGCATTTT. Translation gives CAGGTGGHQPQHF.

The chain links TRBV11-2 to TRBJ1-1, with TRBD1 as a possible D gene (6 bases). With 5 bases removed from V and 11 bases from J, the gap between germline ends came to 24 bases. Germline lookup yields CDR1 SGHAT and CDR2 FQNNGV. The CDR3 loop spans 15 amino acids. CDR3 sequence: CASSPIRGGAGGAFF. The CDR3 DNA reads TGTGCCAGCAGCCCTATAAGGGGGGGGGCCGGAGGGGCTTTCTTT.

This clonotype was seen many times. The chain carries TRBV12-3 or TRBV12-4 and TRBJ2-7, with D possibly TRBD1 on 6 matching bases. V was cut by 3 bases and J by 6 bases, with 12 bases left in between. CDR3 length: 13 amino acids. CDR3 amino acids: CASSFRGHGEQYF. As DNA, the CDR3 is TGTGCCAGCAGTTTCAGGGGACACGGCGAGCAGTACTTC.